The 20 T cell receptor beta chains listed next were all sequenced from one sample in a study of T cells in Graves' hyperthyroidism and ophthalmopathy. The source material, RNA transcripts, was used to amplify TCR beta CDR3 regions. When the TCR CDR3 underwent first-round RT-PCR, the HTBI primer set was used. TCRdb re-called the multiplex PCR reads with MiXCR, one entry per CDR3 protein. The data show approximately 530,000 distinct CDR3 sequences, around 20% seen once. Sequencing was performed on blood. Receptors originate from a man in his forties or fifties with Graves' ophthalmopathy.

This clonotype was detected a few times. It may be a read error: a sequence one base away is much more abundant. CDR3 region: CASREGGNTEAFF. CDR3 DNA: TGTGCCAGCAGAGAAGGGGGGAACACTGAAGCTTTCTTT. The chain recombines TRBV7-9 with TRBJ1-1; weak D call: TRBD1 (6 bases). CDR3 length: 13 residues. Germline CDR1 SEHNR, CDR2 FQNEAQ (reference sequence). Trimming removed 6 bases at V and 1 base at J, with 9 bases between.

This rearrangement joins TRBV19 to TRBJ2-2; D is possibly TRBD2 (6 bases). The CDR3 extends over 18 amino acids. V lost 6 bases and J 0 bases, leaving 20 bases between the germline ends. The germline V gene has CDR1 LNHDA and CDR2 SQIVND (reference sequence). In DNA form, the CDR3 reads TGTGCCAGTAGGAAGTACCGGGACTCACTTACGAACACCGGGGAGCTGTTTTTT. Translation gives CASRKYRDSLTNTGELFF.

This clonotype was seen repeatedly, ten times or more. The V gene is TRBV30, the J gene TRBJ1-2, with D perhaps TRBD1 (5 bases). This CDR3 region has 14 residues. V was pared by 5 bases and J by 2 bases, with 15 bases between. The V gene's germline CDR1 is GTSNPN and CDR2 SVGIG (reference sequence). The CDR3 bases are TGTGCCTGGCAGTGGTTTGCAGGGAACTATGGCTACACCTTC. The encoded protein is CAWQWFAGNYGYTF.

The table lists this clonotype with a few counts. CDR3 in amino acids: CAWRGLAGRSYEQYF. The CDR3 coding sequence is TGTGCCTGGAGGGGACTAGCGGGAAGGTCCTACGAGCAGTACTTC. This chain links TRBV30 with TRBJ2-7, with 13 bases lining up with TRBD2. Germline V gene lookup returns CDR1 GTSNPN and CDR2 SVGIG (reference sequence). Trimming took 3 bases from V and 1 from J; bases not matched to a gene: 3. This CDR3 spans 15 amino acids.

This clonotype was recorded at least ten times. This rearrangement joins TRBV2 to TRBJ2-5; D ambiguous. This CDR3 is 13 amino acids long. V was shortened by 7 bases and J by 5 bases, with 14 bases between the two germline ends. CDR1 is SNHLY and CDR2 is FYNNEI in the germline V gene. DNA for the CDR3: TGTGCCAGCAATGCCGGGCCGAGGGAGACCCAGTACTTC. Amino acid sequence: CASNAGPRETQYF. The whole variable domain, filled in from reference TRBV2 and TRBJ2-5, reads EPEVTQTPSHQVTQMGQEVILRCVPISNHLYFYWYRQILGQKVEFLVSFYNNEISEKSEIFDDQFSVERPDGSNFTLKIRSTKLEDSAMYFCASNAGPRETQYFGPGTRLLVL.

This clonotype was observed a handful of times. The J gene is TRBJ2-1, the V gene TRBV20-1; no reliable D call. From germline, CDR1 is DFQATT and CDR2 SNEGSKA (reference sequence). CDR3 length equals 11 residues. Trimming left V 5 bases short and J 7 bases short, with 9 bases between. CDR3 residues: CSALVVNEQFF. CDR3 in DNA: TGCAGTGCTCTCGTGGTTAATGAGCAGTTCTTC.

This clonotype was counted at least ten times. The chain links TRBV6-1 to TRBJ2-1; D gene unclear. V lost 8 bases and J lost 2, with 19 bases in between. Germline CDR1 reads MNHNS; CDR2 reads SASEGT. The CDR3 contains 16 residues. CDR3 loop: CASSIQSSATYNEQFF. The CDR3 DNA is TGTGCCAGCTCAATACAGTCCAGCGCCACCTACAATGAGCAGTTCTTC.

Only a few counts were recorded for this clonotype. The J gene is TRBJ2-1, the V gene TRBV29-1, with a possible D match to TRBD1 (6 bases). Germline V gene data show CDR1 as SQVTM and CDR2 as ANQGSEA. The V end was cut by 4 bases, the J end by 0 bases, with 10 bases between. There are 14 residues in the CDR3. The CDR3: CSVVRGGSYNEQFF. The CDR3 coding sequence is TGCAGCGTTGTCCGAGGGGGCTCCTACAATGAGCAGTTCTTC.

This clonotype was counted a few times. V gene TRBV30 combines with J gene TRBJ1-1, with D unresolved. Germline-derived CDR1 and CDR2 are GTSNPN and SVGIG (reference sequence). V dropped 3 bases and J dropped 2 bases, with 10 bases sitting between them. This CDR3 has 13 amino acids. In nucleotides, the CDR3 is TGTGCCTGGAGCACCACCCTAAACACTGAAGCTTTCTTT. As protein: CAWSTTLNTEAFF.

The rearrangement links TRBV5-1 to TRBJ2-1; D is unresolved. Germline V CDR1 and CDR2: SGHRS, YFSETQ. This CDR3 comprises 14 residues. Deletions cut 0 bases from V and 15 bases from J, with 19 bases between. The CDR3: CASSLESGLGFRFF. CDR3 DNA sequence: TGCGCCAGCAGCTTGGAATCCGGGTTGGGGTTCCGGTTCTTC.

V is TRBV11-3 and J is TRBJ2-3; D is possibly TRBD1 (6 bases). Germline values: CDR1 SGHNT, CDR2 YENEEA. This CDR3 region has 16 residues. The V end was cut by 5 bases, the J end by 0 bases, with 15 bases between. The CDR3 region is CASSHDRFSSTDTQYF. CDR3 DNA: TGTGCCAGCAGCCACGACAGGTTCTCTAGCACAGATACGCAGTATTTT. Based on the CDR3 plus reference TRBV11-3 and TRBJ2-3, the full variable domain is EAGVVQSPRYKIIEKKQPVAFWCNPISGHNTLYWYLQNLGQGPELLIRYENEEAVDDSQLPKDRFSAERLKGVDSTLKIQPAELGDSAVYLCASSHDRFSSTDTQYFGPGTRLTVL.

This chain's CDR3 is CASSLTGWHEQYF. Here the CDR3 DNA reads TGTGCCAGCAGCTTGACAGGTTGGCACGAGCAGTACTTC. The chain joins TRBV5-6 to TRBJ2-7, with D perhaps matching TRBD1 (5 bases). V lost 1 base to trimming and J lost 5 bases, with 10 bases between them. The CDR3 contains 13 residues. Germline loops: CDR1 SGHDT, CDR2 YYEEEE.

CDR3 loop: CASSYSSGGSSRYTF. For the CDR3, the DNA is TGTGCCAGCAGTTACTCCTCGGGAGGCAGTAGCCGCTACACCTTC. This chain connects TRBV6-5 to TRBJ1-2; D unclear. The CDR3 extends over 15 amino acids. Germline V gene data show CDR1 as MNHEY and CDR2 as SVGAGI. V gave up 0 bases and J gave up 9 bases, with 17 bases separating them.

V is TRBV27 and J is TRBJ2-7; D tentatively reads TRBD1 or TRBD2 (5 bases each). V shed 6 bases and J shed 4 bases, with 22 bases lying between them. This CDR3 is built from 16 residues. Germline-derived CDR1 and CDR2 are MNHEY and SMNVEV (reference sequence). The CDR3 here is CASSQDRDGRHYEQYF. The CDR3 DNA reads TGTGCCAGCAGCCAAGATCGGGACGGACGCCATTACGAGCAGTACTTC.

The V call is TRBV30, the J call TRBJ1-4, with D unclear. V lost 0 bases to trimming and J lost 9 bases, with 17 bases between them. The germline V gene has CDR1 GTSNPN and CDR2 SVGIG (reference sequence). This CDR3 is built from 15 residues. CDR3 protein: CAWSVKATETKKLFF. The CDR3 coding sequence is TGTGCCTGGAGTGTAAAAGCCACCGAGACCAAAAAACTGTTTTTT.

In this sample, this clonotype turned up many times. The chain has TRBV2 and TRBJ2-6; no clear D gene. The germline V gene has CDR1 SNHLY and CDR2 FYNNEI. The CDR3 covers 16 residues. V was shortened by 7 bases and J by 1 base, with 14 bases between the two germline ends. This CDR3 is CASTGVHSSGANVLTF. The CDR3 DNA follows: TGTGCCAGCACTGGGGTTCATAGTTCTGGGGCCAACGTCCTGACTTTC. Full variable domain (missing parts from reference TRBV2 and TRBJ2-6): EPEVTQTPSHQVTQMGQEVILRCVPISNHLYFYWYRQILGQKVEFLVSFYNNEISEKSEIFDDQFSVERPDGSNFTLKIRSTKLEDSAMYFCASTGVHSSGANVLTFGAGSRLTVL.

This clonotype turned up a few times. The chain employs TRBV6-2 or TRBV6-3 and TRBJ2-1, with 7 bases lining up with TRBD2. The germline gives CDR1 MNHEY, CDR2 SVGEGT. The CDR3 covers 15 residues. V dropped 7 bases and J dropped 6; count of bases not matched to a gene: 12. In nucleotides, the CDR3 is TGTGCCAGCACCCCCTGGGCTGCTAGCGGCAATGAGCAGTTCTTC. Translated, it gives CASTPWAASGNEQFF.

This chain connects TRBV19 to TRBJ2-5; 8 nucleotides agree with TRBD2. Looked up from germline, CDR1 is LNHDA and CDR2 is SQIVND (reference sequence). V lost 6 bases to trimming and J lost 2 bases; unmatched junction nucleotides: 5. The CDR3 contains 14 residues. The CDR3 protein is CASSISGVQETQYF. The CDR3 bases are TGTGCCAGTAGCATTAGCGGGGTACAAGAGACCCAGTACTTC.

In this sample, this clonotype turned up a few times. This chain uses TRBV30 with TRBJ1-5; TRBD1 might be the D (5 bases). V lost 2 bases, J lost 6 bases, and 11 bases lay in between. The CDR3 totals 13 residues. CDR1 GTSNPN and CDR2 SVGIG come from the germline V gene (reference sequence). As DNA, the CDR3 is TGTGCCTGGAGTCCCCGCGGGGGTCAGCCCCAGCATTTT. As protein: CAWSPRGGQPQHF.

This rearrangement joins TRBV20-1 to TRBJ2-5, with 8 bases aligning to TRBD2. The CDR3 covers 14 residues. Germline CDR1 DFQATT, CDR2 SNEGSKA (reference sequence). V was pared by 6 bases and J by 6 bases, with 12 bases of the junction left unmatched. CDR3 amino acids: CSAPESGGMKTQYF. The CDR3 DNA reads TGCAGTGCCCCCGAGTCGGGAGGGATGAAGACCCAGTACTTC.